This T cell receptor beta chain was identified during a study of cytomegalovirus exposure and HLA in healthy donors. A multiplex PCR was run with 60 Vbeta primers and 13 Jbeta primers. The assay was immunoSEQ multiplex PCR, and TCRdb's table has in-frame clones only and misses some. In the table there are approximately 56,000 clones, approximately 70% of which are singletons. The CDR3 totals 14 residues. Germline loops: CDR1 SGHTA, CDR2 FQGNSA. J was trimmed by 4 bases and V by 7 bases; bases with no gene match: 4. This rearrangement joins TRBV7-2 to TRBJ2-1; 10 bases match TRBD2. The sequence was collected from a woman in her forties or fifties in good health and CMV-seropositive. Material for sequencing was PBMCs. The CDR3 region is CASKRLAGYNEQFF. The CDR3 bases are TGTGCCAGCAAAAGACTAGCGGGTTACAATGAGCAGTTCTTC.